Reported below is one T cell receptor (beta chain). Its antigen is as yet unknown. This sample stems from a study of T cells in narcolepsy. Across the whole study: Patients with NT1 or NT2 and healthy control donors were enrolled.

TCRdb's copy holds only in-frame clones and misses some; the assay was immunoSEQ multiplex PCR. The data contain roughly 34,000 clones, about 90% of them seen just once; the ten biggest clones take up over 0.65%. The CDR3 runs to 18 residues. After removal of 2 bases from V and 2 bases from J, the junction contained 14 bases not matched to a gene. CDR1 and CDR2 (germline): MNHEY, SMNVEV (reference sequence). Notes on the study in general: No autoreactive T cell clone sequences appeared in some memory CD4+ repertoires. Same-patient CSF and blood CD4+ T cell clonotypes included HCRT-specific and TRIB2-specific autoreactive ones. Reportedly, autoreactive clonotypes were serially detected in patients' blood but not controls'.

This chain uses TRBV27 with TRBJ2-7; TRBD2 aligns across 8 bases. The receptor comes from a human donor with narcolepsy. Sequenced material: CD45RA- memory CD4+ T cells from PBMCs. The CDR3, as DNA: TGTGCCAGCAGTTTAAGTGGTGTACCGGGACTAGTCGCCTACGAGCAGTACTTC. It yields the protein CASSLSGVPGLVAYEQYF.